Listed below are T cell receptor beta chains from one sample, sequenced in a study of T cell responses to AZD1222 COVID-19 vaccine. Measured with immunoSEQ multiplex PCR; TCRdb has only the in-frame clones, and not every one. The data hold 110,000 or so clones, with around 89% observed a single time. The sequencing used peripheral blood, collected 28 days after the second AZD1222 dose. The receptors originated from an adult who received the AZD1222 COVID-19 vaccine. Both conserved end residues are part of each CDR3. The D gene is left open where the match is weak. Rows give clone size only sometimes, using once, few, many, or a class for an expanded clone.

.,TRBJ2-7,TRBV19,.,TGTGCCAGTAGTATGTCGGGGGCGGGCGAGCAGTACTTC,CASSMSGAGEQYF
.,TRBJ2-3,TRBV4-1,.,TGCGCCAGCAGCAATGACAGACTCGGGGATACGCAGTATTTT,CASSNDRLGDTQYF
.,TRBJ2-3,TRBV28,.,TGTGCCAGCAGTTTAATCCCCCAGGCAGATACGCAGTATTTT,CASSLIPQADTQYF
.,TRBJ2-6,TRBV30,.,TGTGCCTGGGCCGGGGCGGGGGCCAACGTCCTGACTTTC,CAWAGAGANVLTF
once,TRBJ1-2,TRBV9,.,TGTGCCAGCAGCGCGACCGAGAATAACTATGGCTACACCTTC,CASSATENNYGYTF
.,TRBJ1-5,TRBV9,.,TGTGCCAGCAGCGAAGGGGGGTTCCCGCCCCAGCATTTT,CASSEGGFPPQHF
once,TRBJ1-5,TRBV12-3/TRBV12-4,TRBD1,TGTGCCAACAGGGGACAGGGTAGTCAGCCCCAGCATTTT,CANRGQGSQPQHF
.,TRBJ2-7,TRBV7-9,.,TGTGCCAGCAGCTTAGCGGGCAGGTCCCCCTACGAGCAGTACTTC,CASSLAGRSPYEQYF
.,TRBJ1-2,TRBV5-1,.,TGCGCCAGCAGCTCTGGACACGTTTCGACCTATGGCTACACCTTC,CASSSGHVSTYGYTF
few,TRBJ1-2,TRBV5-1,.,TGCGCCAGCAGCTCCGGACAGCCTAACTATGGCTACACCTTC,CASSSGQPNYGYTF
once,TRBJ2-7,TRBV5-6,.,TGTGCCAGCAGCTTGCCGTCTCTCGGGGGGCCCTACGAGCAGTACTTC,CASSLPSLGGPYEQYF
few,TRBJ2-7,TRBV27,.,TGTGCCAGCAGTTCATCCTCTGCGTACGAGCAGTACTTC,CASSSSSAYEQYF
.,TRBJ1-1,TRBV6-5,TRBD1,TGTGCCAGCAGACGACAGGGTGGAAACACTGAAGCTTTCTTT,CASRRQGGNTEAFF
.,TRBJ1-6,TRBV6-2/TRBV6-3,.,TGTGCCAGCAGTTACGGCAGAGGGGCCCTCCACTTT,CASSYGRGALHF
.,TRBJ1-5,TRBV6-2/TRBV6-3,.,TGTGCCAGCAGTTACCTGGGGGGGTCCGATCAGCCCCAGCATTTT,CASSYLGGSDQPQHF
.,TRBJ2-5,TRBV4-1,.,TGCGCCAGCAGCCAAGGTACGACTACCCAAGAGACCCAGTACTTC,CASSQGTTTQETQYF
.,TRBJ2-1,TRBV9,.,TGTGCCAGCAGTGTCGGGGGTACCTCCTACAATGAGCAGTTCTTC,CASSVGGTSYNEQFF